This T cell receptor (beta chain) was identified during a study of cytomegalovirus exposure and HLA in healthy donors. Study conclusions and caveats: According to reports, the classifier identified cytomegalovirus status with high specificity and sensitivity. Presence/absence comparisons presumed near-even sequencing depth among donors.

This clone was counted between two and nine times. No antigen is known for it. A multiplex PCR was run with 60 Vbeta primers and 13 Jbeta primers. Method: immunoSEQ multiplex PCR; TCRdb's copy keeps in-frame clones and lacks some. Of approximately 140,000 clones detected, about two thirds appear once; the ten largest clones hold about 2.4%. This CDR3 is 13 amino acids long. V was shortened by 5 bases and J by 6 bases, with 13 bases between the two germline ends. Per the germline V gene, CDR1 is SGHTA and CDR2 is FQGTGA. This clonotype was obtained from a woman aged 55-75 years in good health and CMV-seropositive. The V call is TRBV7-3, the J call TRBJ1-1; no clear D gene. The sequenced sample consisted of PBMCs. The CDR3 is CASSQGVYAEAFF. DNA for the CDR3: TGTGCCAGCAGCCAAGGAGTTTACGCTGAAGCTTTCTTT. Supplemented by reference TRBV7-3 and TRBJ1-1, the full variable domain reads GAGVSQTPSNKVTEKGKYVELRCDPISGHTALYWYRQSLGQGPEFLIYFQGTGAADDSGLPNDRFFAVRPEGSVSTLKIQRTERGDSAVYLCASSQGVYAEAFFGQGTRLTVV.